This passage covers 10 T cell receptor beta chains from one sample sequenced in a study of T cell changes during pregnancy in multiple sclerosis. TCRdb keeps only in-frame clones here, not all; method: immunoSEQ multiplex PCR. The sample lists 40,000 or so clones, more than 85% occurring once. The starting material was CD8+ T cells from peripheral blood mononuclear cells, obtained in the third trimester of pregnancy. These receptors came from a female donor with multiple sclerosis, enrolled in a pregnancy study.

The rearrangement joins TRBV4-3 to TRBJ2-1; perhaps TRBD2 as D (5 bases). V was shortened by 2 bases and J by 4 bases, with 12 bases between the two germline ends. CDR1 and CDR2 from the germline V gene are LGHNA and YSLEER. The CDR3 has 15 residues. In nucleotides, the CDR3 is TGCGCCAGCAGCCAACGCCCCCGGGAATACAATGAGCAGTTCTTC. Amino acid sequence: CASSQRPREYNEQFF.

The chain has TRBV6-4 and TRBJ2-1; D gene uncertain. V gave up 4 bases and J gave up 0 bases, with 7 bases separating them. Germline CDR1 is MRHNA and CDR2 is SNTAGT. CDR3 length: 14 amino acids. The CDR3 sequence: CASSVEPSYNEQFF. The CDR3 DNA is TGTGCCAGCAGTGTTGAGCCCTCCTACAATGAGCAGTTCTTC.

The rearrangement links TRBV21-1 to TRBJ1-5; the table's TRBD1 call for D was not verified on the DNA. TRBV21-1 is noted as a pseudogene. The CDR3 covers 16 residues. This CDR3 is CASSKGGRGDHQPQHF. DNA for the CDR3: TGTGCCAGCAGCAAAGGTGGCAGGGGCGACCATCAGCCCCAGCATTTT.

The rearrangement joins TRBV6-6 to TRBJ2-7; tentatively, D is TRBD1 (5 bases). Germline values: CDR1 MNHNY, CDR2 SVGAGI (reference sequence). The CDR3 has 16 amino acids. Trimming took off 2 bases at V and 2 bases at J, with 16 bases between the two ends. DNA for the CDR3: TGTGCCAGCAGTTACACCCCGGGCAGGGTCCCCTACGAGCAGTACTTC. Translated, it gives CASSYTPGRVPYEQYF.

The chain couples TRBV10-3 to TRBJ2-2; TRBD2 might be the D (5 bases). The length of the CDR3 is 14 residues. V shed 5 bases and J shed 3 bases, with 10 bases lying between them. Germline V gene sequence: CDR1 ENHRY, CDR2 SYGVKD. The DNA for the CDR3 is TGTGCCATCAGTAGGGAGTCAGACACCGGGGAGCTGTTTTTT. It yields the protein CAISRESDTGELFF.

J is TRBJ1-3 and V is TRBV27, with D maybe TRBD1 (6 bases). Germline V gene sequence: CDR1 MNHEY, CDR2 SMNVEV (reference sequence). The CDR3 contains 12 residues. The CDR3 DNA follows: TGTGCAAGTGCAGGGGATGGAAACACCATATATTTT. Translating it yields CASAGDGNTIYF.

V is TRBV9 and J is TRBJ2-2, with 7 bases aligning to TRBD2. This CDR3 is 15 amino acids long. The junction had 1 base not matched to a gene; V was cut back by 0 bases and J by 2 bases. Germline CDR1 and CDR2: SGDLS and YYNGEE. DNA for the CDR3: TGTGCCAGCAGCGTAGCTAGCGGAAACACCGGGGAGCTGTTTTTT. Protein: CASSVASGNTGELFF.

DNA of the CDR3: TGTGCCAGCAGCTTGACAGGGACGTCCGGGGAGCTGTTTTTT. Protein sequence: CASSLTGTSGELFF. The rearrangement links TRBV5-6 to TRBJ2-2; D possibly corresponds to TRBD1 (6 bases). Trimming left V 1 base short and J 6 bases short, with 10 bases between. The CDR3 extends over 14 amino acids. Germline V gives CDR1 SGHDT, CDR2 YYEEEE. Full variable domain (missing parts from reference TRBV5-6 and TRBJ2-2): DAGVTQSPTHLIKTRGQQVTLRCSPKSGHDTVSWYQQALGQGPQFIFQYYEEEERQRGNFPDRFSGHQFPNYSSELNVNALLLGDSALYLCASSLTGTSGELFFGEGSRLTVL.

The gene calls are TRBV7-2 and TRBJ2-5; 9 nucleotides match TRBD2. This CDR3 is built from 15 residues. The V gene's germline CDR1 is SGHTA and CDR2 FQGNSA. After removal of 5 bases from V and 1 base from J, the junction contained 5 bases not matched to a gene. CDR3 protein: CASSRGGGVQETQYF. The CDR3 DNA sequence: TGTGCCAGCAGCCGCGGGGGGGGAGTCCAAGAGACCCAGTACTTC.

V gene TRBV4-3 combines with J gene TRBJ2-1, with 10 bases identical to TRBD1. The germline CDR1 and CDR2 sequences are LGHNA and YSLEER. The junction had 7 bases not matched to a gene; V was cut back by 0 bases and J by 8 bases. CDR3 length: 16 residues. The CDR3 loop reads CASSQDVGTGVDEQFF. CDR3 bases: TGCGCCAGCAGCCAAGATGTCGGGACAGGGGTAGATGAGCAGTTCTTC.